This TCR beta chain was sequenced for a study of OX40 agonist ivuxolimab in advanced cancers. Libraries were prepared by immunoSEQ multiplex PCR; TCRdb keeps only in-frame clonotypes and omits some of them. The sample contains about 68,000 clones, about 83% of which appear only once. This clone turned up a few times. The sample in question was CD4+ or CD8+ T cells sorted from blood, obtained in a trial of the OX40 agonist ivuxolimab. The source of this sequence is an adult with an advanced solid tumor such as melanoma, head and neck, liver or kidney cancer.

CDR3 region: CSVDVEYNEQFF. The CDR3 region has the DNA TGCAGCGTTGACGTTGAATACAATGAGCAGTTCTTC. The rearrangement uses TRBV29-1 and TRBJ2-1, with D unresolved. The CDR3 extends over 12 amino acids. Germline V gives CDR1 SQVTM, CDR2 ANQGSEA. Trimming shortened V by 3 bases and J by 4 bases, and 7 bases separated the two germline ends.